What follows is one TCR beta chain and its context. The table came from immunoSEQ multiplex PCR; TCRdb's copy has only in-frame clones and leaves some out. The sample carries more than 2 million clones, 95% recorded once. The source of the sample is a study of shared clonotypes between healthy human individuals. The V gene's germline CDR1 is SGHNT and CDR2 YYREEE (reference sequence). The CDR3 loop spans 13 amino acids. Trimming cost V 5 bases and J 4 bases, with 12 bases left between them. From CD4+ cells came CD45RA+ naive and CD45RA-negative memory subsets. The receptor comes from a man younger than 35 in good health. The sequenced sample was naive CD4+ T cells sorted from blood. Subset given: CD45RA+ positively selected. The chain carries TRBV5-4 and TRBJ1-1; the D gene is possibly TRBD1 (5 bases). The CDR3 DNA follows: TGTGCCAGCAGTGTAGGAGGGGCCACTGAAGCTTTCTTT. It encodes CASSVGGATEAFF.